This T cell receptor beta chain was captured in a study of blood T cell repertoires in COVID-19. At the level of the study: COVID-19 samples, acute and convalescent, were from the United States, Italy and Spain.

V shed 0 bases and J shed 6 bases, with 11 bases lying between them. The germline V gene encodes CDR1 GTSNPN and CDR2 SVGIG (reference sequence). The CDR3 has 13 residues. Clones were read by immunoSEQ multiplex PCR, and TCRdb kept only the in-frame ones, dropping some. This sample has 110,000 to 150,000 clones, with over 70% found just once. V gene TRBV30 combines with J gene TRBJ1-2; tentative D call: TRBD1 (5 bases). The receptor was derived from a man aged 70-80 years who had recovered from COVID-19. The sample was peripheral blood. The CDR3 spells CAWSVRRDDGYTF. DNA of the CDR3: TGTGCCTGGAGTGTACGCAGGGATGATGGCTACACCTTC.